Below are 21 T cell receptor beta chains sequenced from a single sample in a study of T cell repertoires in cytomegalovirus infection. The antigens these receptors bind are not known. Each CDR3 protein is one row after TCRdb ran MiXCR on the reads. This sample has around 340,000 distinct CDR3 sequences, with just under 30% found just once. The input for sequencing was cultured PBMCs, taken from culture after CMV antigen stimulation. Every receptor here comes from a human donor in good health (CMV status not recorded). Some clones in this sample may be carry-over from other donors' samples.

V and J are TRBV4-1 and TRBJ2-6, with TRBD1 matching 9 bases. This CDR3 region has 17 residues. J lost 8 bases, V lost 1 base, and 9 bases had no gene match. Germline-derived CDR1 and CDR2 are MGHRA and YSYEKL. In DNA form, the CDR3 reads TGCGCCAGCAGCCAAGTCTCTGGACAGGGGTCGACCAACGTCCTGACTTTC. Translation: CASSQVSGQGSTNVLTF.

The chain is built from TRBV6-5 and TRBJ2-1, with D maybe TRBD2 (5 bases). The CDR3 contains 15 residues. With 0 bases removed from V and 6 bases from J, the gap between germline ends came to 12 bases. The V gene's germline CDR1 is MNHEY and CDR2 SVGAGI. CDR3 DNA: TGTGCCAGCAGTTACTCGAGAGGACTTCTCAATGAGCAGTTCTTC. Its protein product is CASSYSRGLLNEQFF.

The V and J genes are TRBV24-1 and TRBJ2-1; D possibly uses TRBD1 or TRBD2 (7 bases each). V lost 6 bases and J lost 5, with 16 bases in between. CDR3 size: 15 residues. CDR1 and CDR2 (germline): KGHDR, SFDVKD. CDR3 in amino acids: CATSRGGTDNNEQFF. The DNA for the CDR3 is TGTGCCACCAGTCGGGGAGGGACAGATAACAATGAGCAGTTCTTC.

The V and J genes are TRBV7-9 and TRBJ1-4; D gene ambiguous. The CDR3 consists of 13 residues. Trimming took 2 bases from V and 7 from J, leaving 8 bases between them. CDR1 is SEHNR, CDR2 FQNEAQ, per germline (reference sequence). CDR3 coding DNA: TGTGCCAGCAGCTTAAAAAGGGTTGAAAAACTGTTTTTT. Encoded protein: CASSLKRVEKLFF.

The table lists this clonotype with many counts. The rearrangement joins TRBV7-2 to TRBJ2-4; 10 bases line up with TRBD1. CDR3 length: 16 amino acids. The V gene's germline CDR1 is SGHTA and CDR2 FQGNSA. Trimming took 8 bases from V and 9 from J; bases not matched to a gene: 16. CDR3 in amino acids: CASGYSTGQGKVIQYF. The CDR3 coding sequence is TGTGCCAGCGGATACTCCACGGGACAGGGGAAGGTCATTCAGTACTTC.

DNA of the CDR3: TGTGCCAGCAGTGAATGGGACAGGAACTATGGCTACACCTTC. Protein product: CASSEWDRNYGYTF. This chain joins TRBV25-1 and TRBJ1-2; TRBD1 matches 8 bases. Trimming took 1 base from V and 2 from J; bases not matched to a gene: 0. The CDR3 has 14 residues. In germline, CDR1 is MGHDK, CDR2 SYGVNS.

The chain uses TRBV12-3 or TRBV12-4 and TRBJ2-1; D ambiguous. The CDR3 is 11 residues long. The V gene lost 5 bases and the J gene lost 10 bases, with 9 bases spanning the gap. The CDR3 DNA is TGTGCCAGCAGTCCGAAAAGAGAGCAGTTCTTC. As protein: CASSPKREQFF.

V is TRBV19 and J is TRBJ1-2; D is possibly TRBD1 (5 bases). The V end lost 9 bases, the J end lost 7 bases, and 18 bases lay between the germline ends. The CDR3 has 13 amino acids. The V gene's germline CDR1 is LNHDA and CDR2 SQIVND (reference sequence). CDR3 nucleotides: TGTGCCAGCCCGGGAGGGACGCTCGGTGGCTACACCTTC. Translated: CASPGGTLGGYTF.

This clonotype was counted only a few times. The rearrangement joins TRBV7-8 to TRBJ1-1, with TRBD1 as a possible D gene (5 bases). The CDR3 contains 16 residues. The V end was cut by 6 bases, the J end by 0 bases, with 17 bases between. From germline, CDR1 is SGHVS and CDR2 FQNEAQ. CDR3 nucleotide sequence: TGTGCCAGCAGATTAAGGCCAGGGATGATGAACACTGAAGCTTTCTTT. It translates to CASRLRPGMMNTEAFF.

The chain links TRBV7-6 to TRBJ2-4, with 7 nucleotides matching TRBD1. Unmatched junction bases numbered 1, after V lost 2 bases and J lost 6 bases. The length of the CDR3 is 13 residues. Per germline, CDR1 SGHVS and CDR2 FNYEAQ. The CDR3 loop reads CASSLQGVNIQYF. The CDR3 nucleotides are TGTGCCAGCAGCTTACAGGGGGTAAACATTCAGTACTTC. The whole variable domain, remainder taken from reference TRBV7-6 and TRBJ2-4, is GAGVSQSPRYKVTKRGQDVALRCDPISGHVSLYWYRQALGQGPEFLTYFNYEAQQDKSGLPNDRFSAERPEGSISTLTIQRTEQRDSAMYRCASSLQGVNIQYFGAGTRLSVL.

V usage is TRBV6-1 and J usage is TRBJ1-5; the D gene is possibly TRBD1 (5 bases). Trimming took off 7 bases at V and 3 bases at J, with 16 bases between the two ends. The CDR3 sequence is 15 residues long. Germline assignment: CDR1 MNHNS and CDR2 SASEGT. CDR3 region: CASIRSGDNNQPQHF. In DNA form, the CDR3 reads TGTGCCAGCATCCGGTCGGGGGATAACAATCAGCCCCAGCATTTT.

This clonotype turned up a few times. This chain links TRBV6-1 with TRBJ2-3, with TRBD2 matching 14 bases. Losses at the gene ends were 6 bases for V and 5 bases for J; bases not matched to a gene: 4. This CDR3 spans 15 amino acids. Germline assignment: CDR1 MNHNS and CDR2 SASEGT. The DNA of the CDR3 is TGTGCCAGCAGGACTAGCGGGGGGGCCAGAGATACGCAGTATTTT. This gives the protein CASRTSGGARDTQYF.

V usage is TRBV19 and J usage is TRBJ2-4, with D unresolved. CDR1 and CDR2 (germline): LNHDA, SQIVND (reference sequence). Deletions cut 7 bases from V and 0 bases from J, with 13 bases between. This CDR3 is built from 15 residues. The CDR3 spells CASKGKPIAKNIQYF. The DNA for the CDR3 is TGTGCCAGTAAAGGGAAACCTATAGCCAAAAACATTCAGTACTTC.

This rearrangement joins TRBV20-1 to TRBJ1-5, with D tentatively TRBD1 (5 bases). Trimming stripped 0 bases from V and 1 base from J, with 19 bases between. Germline loops: CDR1 DFQATT, CDR2 SNEGSKA (reference sequence). The CDR3 is 18 amino acids. CDR3 protein: CSARDRRQSRRSNQPQHF. As DNA, the CDR3 is TGCAGTGCTAGAGATCGCAGACAGTCGAGAAGGAGCAATCAGCCCCAGCATTTT.

This clonotype was recorded at least ten times. The chain recombines TRBV7-8 with TRBJ1-4, with TRBD1 matching 7 bases. The CDR3 runs to 15 residues. With V trimmed by 1 base and J by 3 bases, 2 bases remained unmatched. CDR1 is SGHVS and CDR2 is FQNEAQ in the germline V gene. The CDR3: CASSLERGPNEKLFF. The CDR3 nucleotides read TGTGCCAGCAGCTTAGAGAGGGGGCCTAATGAAAAACTGTTTTTT.

The CDR3 is CAIRGNRGSNNSPLHF. DNA of the CDR3: TGTGCCATCCGTGGGAACAGGGGTTCGAATAATTCACCCCTCCACTTT. This sequence joins TRBV10-3 and TRBJ1-6; TRBD1 matches at 7 bases. The germline CDR1 and CDR2 sequences are ENHRY and SYGVKD. This CDR3 comprises 16 residues. Trimming cost V 8 bases and J 5 bases; bases outside gene matches: 12.

The chain recombines TRBV4-2 with TRBJ1-3, with unresolved D. V lost 1 base and J lost 7, with 5 bases in between. The CDR3 runs 12 residues. Germline-derived CDR1 and CDR2 are LGHNA and YNFKEQ. The CDR3 coding sequence is TGTGCCAGCAGCCAAGCGTTGAACACCATATATTTT. It codes for CASSQALNTIYF.

This clonotype was found a few times. This chain connects TRBV10-3 to TRBJ2-2; TRBD1 matches 8 bases. With 5 bases clipped from V and 4 bases from J, the junction kept 12 bases outside the gene matches. Germline assignment: CDR1 ENHRY and CDR2 SYGVKD. The CDR3 sequence is 17 residues long. In DNA form, the CDR3 reads TGTGCCATCAGTCCTGGACAGGGCGGTTCGGGCACCGGGGAGCTGTTTTTT. Translation gives CAISPGQGGSGTGELFF.

This clonotype was recorded a few times. The chain is built from TRBV12-3 or TRBV12-4 and TRBJ1-2; 8 bases match TRBD1. The V and J ends lost 6 bases and 4 bases, in that order; junction bases with no gene match: 4. The CDR3 loop spans 13 amino acids. This CDR3 reads CASSRDRSYGYTF. CDR3 nucleotides: TGTGCCAGCAGCCGGGACAGGAGCTATGGCTACACCTTC.

The chain joins TRBV10-3 to TRBJ2-3; 10 positions agree with TRBD2. The CDR3 extends over 14 amino acids. Germline V gene data show CDR1 as ENHRY and CDR2 as SYGVKD. The ends lost 6 bases at V and 3 bases at J; junction bases unmatched: 3. The CDR3 sequence: CAIRPGLATDTQYF. CDR3 DNA: TGTGCCATCAGACCGGGACTAGCGACAGATACGCAGTATTTT.

This clonotype occurred a few times. The chain uses TRBV27 and TRBJ1-6, with 7 bases aligning to TRBD1. Germline CDR1 is MNHEY and CDR2 is SMNVEV (reference sequence). This CDR3 contains 14 residues. V gave up 6 bases and J gave up 7 bases; unmatched junction bases: 6. The CDR3 sequence is CASSQTGQNSPLHF. In nucleotides, the CDR3 is TGTGCCAGCAGCCAGACAGGGCAGAATTCACCCCTCCACTTT.